The 22 T cell receptor beta chains presented below share a single source sample, sequenced in a study of a mutant IDH1 vaccine in newly diagnosed glioma. The time point denotes: week 23, last vaccination. Doses consisted of 300 ug of mutant IDH1 20-mer peptide each, paired with topical imiquimod. Their cognate antigens are unknown. Sequencing was performed with immunoSEQ multiplex PCR; in TCRdb, only in-frame clones are kept and a portion is missing. The data hold more than 55,000 clones, with about 81% observed a single time. This specimen consisted of PBMCs, obtained from a glioma patient whose treatment included an IDH1 peptide vaccine. All receptors come from a woman aged 40 to 55 with glioma. Some clones in this sample may be carry-over from other donors' samples.

The chain couples TRBV15 to TRBJ1-6; TRBD1 might be the D (5 bases). Per the germline V gene, CDR1 is LNHNV and CDR2 is YYDKDF (reference sequence). There are 17 residues in the CDR3. V was shortened by 2 bases and J by 0 bases, with 11 bases between the two germline ends. CDR3 sequence: CATSRWGSSSYNSPLHF. The CDR3 region has the DNA TGTGCCACCAGCAGATGGGGGTCTAGCTCCTATAATTCACCCCTCCACTTT.

The V and J genes are TRBV10-3 and TRBJ1-2, with D unclear. The CDR3 spans 13 residues. The V gene lost 2 bases and the J gene lost 2 bases, with 6 bases spanning the gap. Germline V lookup: CDR1 ENHRY, CDR2 SYGVKD. Here the CDR3 reads CAISEVGNYGYTF. The CDR3 DNA is TGTGCCATCAGTGAGGTCGGGAACTATGGCTACACCTTC.

The chain carries TRBV6-5 and TRBJ1-3; D is possibly TRBD1 (5 bases). V was pared by 8 bases and J by 0 bases, with 11 bases between. The CDR3 is 14 residues long. Germline loops: CDR1 MNHEY, CDR2 SVGAGI. The CDR3 DNA sequence: TGTGCCAGCCGGGACCCTTCCTCTGGAAACACCATATATTTT. Translated, it gives CASRDPSSGNTIYF.

This clone was picked up one time. J is TRBJ2-5 and V is TRBV4-1, with D tentatively TRBD2 (6 bases). Trimming shortened V by 5 bases and J by 5 bases, and 18 bases separated the two germline ends. In germline, CDR1 is MGHRA, CDR2 YSYEKL. The CDR3 spans 15 residues. Written as DNA, the CDR3 is TGCGCCAGCAGCATAGCCTTGACTAGTAGGGAGACCCAGTACTTC. This gives the protein CASSIALTSRETQYF.

The rearrangement joins TRBV6-6 to TRBJ2-3, with D maybe TRBD1 (5 bases). Germline CDR1 is MNHNY and CDR2 is SVGAGI (reference sequence). This CDR3 is built from 13 residues. V lost 6 bases, J lost 6 bases, and 13 bases lay in between. The CDR3 sequence is CASRGTSGDTQYF. CDR3 DNA: TGTGCCAGCAGAGGAACCTCAGGGGATACGCAGTATTTT.

Here the CDR3 DNA reads TGTGCCAGCAGCCTTTCGGGACTCCTCTACGAGCAGTACTTC. It codes for CASSLSGLLYEQYF. This chain uses TRBV14 with TRBJ2-7, with D possibly matching TRBD2 (6 bases). Germline V lookup: CDR1 SGHDN, CDR2 FVKESK. The length of the CDR3 is 14 residues. The V end lost 4 bases, the J end lost 3 bases, and 13 bases lay between the germline ends.

The chain has TRBV15 and TRBJ1-4; 8 bases are a match to TRBD1. With V trimmed by 1 base and J by 6 bases, 4 bases remained unmatched. Germline V gene lookup returns CDR1 LNHNV and CDR2 YYDKDF (reference sequence). The CDR3 spans 15 residues. This CDR3 reads CATSRGSGQDEKLFF. CDR3 nucleotide sequence: TGTGCCACCAGCAGAGGATCGGGACAGGATGAAAAACTGTTTTTT.

The chain is built from TRBV5-1 and TRBJ1-6, with TRBD1 matching 9 bases. V trimming: 3 bases; J trimming: 7 bases; junction bases outside the gene matches: 5. This CDR3 spans 15 amino acids. Germline V gene data show CDR1 as SGHRS and CDR2 as YFSETQ. The CDR3 spells CASSSPTGGNSPLHF. In DNA form, the CDR3 reads TGCGCCAGCAGCTCGCCGACAGGGGGGAATTCACCCCTCCACTTT.

The chain combines TRBV5-6 with TRBJ1-5; D is perhaps TRBD1 (5 bases). The germline V gene encodes CDR1 SGHDT and CDR2 YYEEEE. The CDR3 runs 15 residues. V lost 4 bases and J lost 3, with 14 bases in between. CDR3 sequence (DNA): TGTGCCAGCAGCGTTTGGGGGAGGGCCAATCAGCCCCAGCATTTT. Translating gives CASSVWGRANQPQHF. Looking up the rest from reference TRBV5-6 and TRBJ1-5 gives the full variable domain: DAGVTQSPTHLIKTRGQQVTLRCSPKSGHDTVSWYQQALGQGPQFIFQYYEEEERQRGNFPDRFSGHQFPNYSSELNVNALLLGDSALYLCASSVWGRANQPQHFGDGTRLSIL.

The V gene is TRBV5-4, the J gene TRBJ1-1; 10 bases match TRBD1. CDR1 and CDR2 (germline): SGHNT, YYREEE (reference sequence). This CDR3 is 15 amino acids long. V lost 1 base, J lost 11 bases, and 11 bases stayed unmatched. The CDR3 DNA reads as TGTGCCAGCAGCTTGAGACAGGGGGCTGGGCTCTCGGCTTTCTTT. Translation gives CASSLRQGAGLSAFF.

In its sample, this clone was seen once. V gene TRBV5-1 combines with J gene TRBJ1-3, with D possibly being TRBD1 (6 bases). V shed 3 bases and J shed 6 bases, with 10 bases lying between them. CDR1 is SGHRS and CDR2 is YFSETQ in the germline V gene. This CDR3 contains 13 residues. CDR3 protein: CASSSGDTNTIYF. The DNA of the CDR3 is TGCGCCAGCAGCTCAGGGGATACAAACACCATATATTTT.

V gene TRBV9 combines with J gene TRBJ1-4; 8 bases are a match to TRBD1. Germline V gives CDR1 SGDLS, CDR2 YYNGEE. The CDR3 is made up of 14 amino acids. J gave up 5 bases and V 3 bases, and 3 bases lay outside the gene matches. The chain's CDR3 is CASSGDRGNEKLFF. The CDR3 bases are TGTGCCAGCAGCGGTGACAGGGGCAATGAAAAACTGTTTTTT. Using reference TRBV9 and TRBJ1-4 for the parts outside the CDR3, the full variable domain is DSGVTQTPKHLITATGQRVTLRCSPRSGDLSVYWYQQSLDQGLQFLIQYYNGEERAKGNILERFSAQQFPDLHSELNLSSLELGDSALYFCASSGDRGNEKLFFGSGTQLSVL.

V gene TRBV5-1 combines with J gene TRBJ2-2; the D gene is possibly TRBD2 (5 bases). The V end was cut by 0 bases, the J end by 1 base, with 10 bases between. The germline V gene encodes CDR1 SGHRS and CDR2 YFSETQ. The CDR3 is 16 residues long. CDR3 amino acids: CASSLGSGLNTGELFF. The CDR3 region has the DNA TGCGCCAGCAGCTTGGGAAGCGGACTGAACACCGGGGAGCTGTTTTTT.

The CDR3 sequence: CASSQDIQGYEQYF. CDR3 DNA: TGCGCCAGCAGCCAAGATATTCAGGGATACGAGCAGTACTTC. The chain uses TRBV4-1 and TRBJ2-7; D is possibly TRBD1 (5 bases). Germline CDR1 reads MGHRA; CDR2 reads YSYEKL. The CDR3 runs to 14 residues. Trimming pared 0 bases from V and 4 bases from J, leaving 10 bases between.

The rearrangement uses TRBV2 and TRBJ1-1, with 9 bases lining up with TRBD1. The germline V gene encodes CDR1 SNHLY and CDR2 FYNNEI. The CDR3 has 14 amino acids. The trim removed 5 bases at V and 5 bases at J, leaving 6 bases unmatched. The CDR3 sequence is CASSISTGGTEAFF. For the CDR3, the DNA is TGTGCCAGCAGTATATCGACAGGGGGAACTGAAGCTTTCTTT.

The chain combines TRBV2 with TRBJ2-3; D call uncertain. CDR3 length: 13 amino acids. Germline-derived CDR1 and CDR2 are SNHLY and FYNNEI. Between the trimmed V and J ends, which lost 7 bases and 2 bases, there was a span of 10 bases. CDR3 in DNA: TGTGCCAGCACCCGGTTACCCACAGATACGCAGTATTTT. It encodes CASTRLPTDTQYF.

The V call is TRBV19, the J call TRBJ1-4, with D tentatively TRBD1 (5 bases). This CDR3 is 13 amino acids long. The V gene's germline CDR1 is LNHDA and CDR2 SQIVND (reference sequence). V lost 6 bases and J lost 2, with 7 bases in between. The CDR3 reads CASRGGTNEKLFF. The DNA of the CDR3 is TGTGCCAGTAGGGGGGGGACTAATGAAAAACTGTTTTTT.

The chain employs TRBV15 and TRBJ2-7; 8 nucleotides agree with TRBD1. CDR1 is LNHNV and CDR2 is YYDKDF in the germline V gene (reference sequence). This CDR3 is built from 13 residues. V shed 0 bases and J 7 bases; nucleotides not matched to a gene: 2. In DNA form, the CDR3 reads TGTGCCACCAGCAGAGACAGGGGGCGTGAGCAGTACTTC. This gives the protein CATSRDRGREQYF.

CDR3 nucleotides: TGTGCCAGCAGGGTCGGGGGGGAAAACACTGAAGCTTTCTTT. Translated: CASRVGGENTEAFF. The rearrangement joins TRBV13 to TRBJ1-1, with D possibly matching TRBD1 (5 bases). CDR1 and CDR2 from the germline V gene are PRHDT and FYEKMQ (reference sequence). The V gene lost 6 bases and the J gene lost 2 bases, with 13 bases spanning the gap. CDR3 length: 14 residues.

This clone occurred a few times. The rearrangement uses TRBV6-4 and TRBJ1-1; the D gene is possibly TRBD1 (5 bases). CDR3 length equals 11 residues. The germline V gene has CDR1 MRHNA and CDR2 SNTAGT. Trimming took off 6 bases at V and 13 bases at J, with 15 bases between the two ends. The DNA for the CDR3 is TGTGCCAGCAGGGAGGGACGGCTTAGTTTCTTT. Protein sequence: CASREGRLSFF.

The V gene is TRBV30, the J gene TRBJ2-3, with D perhaps TRBD2 (5 bases). The CDR3 extends over 12 amino acids. Germline-derived CDR1 and CDR2 are GTSNPN and SVGIG (reference sequence). Trimming shortened V by 3 bases and J by 3 bases, and 7 bases separated the two germline ends. Here the CDR3 reads CAWRGLTDTQYF. The CDR3 DNA reads as TGTGCCTGGAGAGGACTGACAGATACGCAGTATTTT.

The genes are TRBV2 and TRBJ2-6, with unresolved D. The CDR3 sequence is 14 residues long. Germline CDR1 is SNHLY and CDR2 is FYNNEI. With 9 bases removed from V and 4 bases from J, the gap between germline ends came to 13 bases. The CDR3 loop is CARSPSAGANVLTF. CDR3 in DNA: TGTGCCAGAAGCCCTTCAGCCGGGGCCAACGTCCTGACTTTC.